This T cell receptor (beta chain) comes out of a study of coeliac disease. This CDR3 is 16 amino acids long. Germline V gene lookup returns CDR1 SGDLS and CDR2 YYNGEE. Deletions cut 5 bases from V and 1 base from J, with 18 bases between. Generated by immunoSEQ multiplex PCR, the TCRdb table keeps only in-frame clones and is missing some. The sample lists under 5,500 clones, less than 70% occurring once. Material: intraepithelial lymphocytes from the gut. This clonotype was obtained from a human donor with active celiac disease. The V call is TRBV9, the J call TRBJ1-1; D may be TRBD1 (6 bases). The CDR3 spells CASSNQPLTGNTEAFF. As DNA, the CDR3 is TGTGCCAGCAGTAACCAACCTTTGACAGGGAACACTGAAGCTTTCTTT.